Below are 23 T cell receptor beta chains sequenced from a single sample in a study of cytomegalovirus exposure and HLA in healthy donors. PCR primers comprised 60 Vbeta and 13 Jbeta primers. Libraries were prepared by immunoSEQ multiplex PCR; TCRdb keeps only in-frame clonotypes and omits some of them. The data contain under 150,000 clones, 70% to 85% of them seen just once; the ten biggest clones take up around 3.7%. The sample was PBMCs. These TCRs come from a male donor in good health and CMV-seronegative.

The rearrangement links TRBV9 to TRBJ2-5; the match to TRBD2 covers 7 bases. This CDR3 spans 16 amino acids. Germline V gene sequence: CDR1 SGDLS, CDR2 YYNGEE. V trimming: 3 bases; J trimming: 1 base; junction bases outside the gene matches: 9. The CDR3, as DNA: TGTGCCAGCAGCGCGGGACTACGCGCTACCCAAGAGACCCAGTACTTC. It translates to CASSAGLRATQETQYF.

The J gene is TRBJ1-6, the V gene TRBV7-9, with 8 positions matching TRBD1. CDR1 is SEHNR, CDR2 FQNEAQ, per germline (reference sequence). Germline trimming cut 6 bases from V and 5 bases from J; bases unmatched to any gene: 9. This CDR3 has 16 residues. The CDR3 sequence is CASSSRTGLNNSPLHF. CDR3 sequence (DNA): TGTGCCAGCAGTTCCCGGACAGGGCTCAATAATTCACCCCTCCACTTT.

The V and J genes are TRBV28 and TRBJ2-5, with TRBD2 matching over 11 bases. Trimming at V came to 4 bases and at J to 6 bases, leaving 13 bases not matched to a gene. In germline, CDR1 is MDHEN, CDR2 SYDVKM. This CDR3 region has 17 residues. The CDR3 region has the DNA TGTGCCAGCAGTTCCAATTTACTAGCGGGAGCCCCTAAGACCCAGTACTTC. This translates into CASSSNLLAGAPKTQYF.

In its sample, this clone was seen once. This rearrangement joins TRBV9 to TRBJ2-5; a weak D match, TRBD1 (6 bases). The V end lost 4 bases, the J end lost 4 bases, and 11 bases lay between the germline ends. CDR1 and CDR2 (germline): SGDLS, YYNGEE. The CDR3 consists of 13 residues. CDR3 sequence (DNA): TGTGCCAGCAGCCCTCCAGGGGCAGAGACCCAGTACTTC. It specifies CASSPPGAETQYF.

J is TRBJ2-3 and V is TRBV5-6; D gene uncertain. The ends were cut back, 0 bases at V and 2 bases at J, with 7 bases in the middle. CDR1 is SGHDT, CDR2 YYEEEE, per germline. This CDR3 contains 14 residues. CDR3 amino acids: CASSLGRFTDTQYF. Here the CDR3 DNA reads TGTGCCAGCAGCTTGGGGCGGTTCACAGATACGCAGTATTTT. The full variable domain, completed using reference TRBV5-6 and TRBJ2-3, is DAGVTQSPTHLIKTRGQQVTLRCSPKSGHDTVSWYQQALGQGPQFIFQYYEEEERQRGNFPDRFSGHQFPNYSSELNVNALLLGDSALYLCASSLGRFTDTQYFGPGTRLTVL.

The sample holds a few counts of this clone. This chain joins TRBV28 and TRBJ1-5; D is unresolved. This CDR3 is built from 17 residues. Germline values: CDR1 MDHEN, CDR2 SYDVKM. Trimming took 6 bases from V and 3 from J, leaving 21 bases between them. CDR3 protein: CASRLTSPSGLNQPQHF. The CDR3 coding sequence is TGTGCCAGCAGGCTTACCTCCCCCTCAGGACTCAATCAGCCCCAGCATTTT.

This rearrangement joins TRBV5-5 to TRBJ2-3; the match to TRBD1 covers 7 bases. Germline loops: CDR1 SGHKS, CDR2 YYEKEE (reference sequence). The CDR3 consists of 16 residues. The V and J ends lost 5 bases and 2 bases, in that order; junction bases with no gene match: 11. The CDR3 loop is CASRRLRDSITDTQYF. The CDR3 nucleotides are TGTGCCAGCAGGCGGCTCCGGGACAGCATCACAGATACGCAGTATTTT. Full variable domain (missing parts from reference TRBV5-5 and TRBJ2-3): DAGVTQSPTHLIKTRGQQVTLRCSPISGHKSVSWYQQVLGQGPQFIFQYYEKEERGRGNFPDRFSARQFPNYSSELNVNALLLGDSALYLCASRRLRDSITDTQYFGPGTRLTVL.

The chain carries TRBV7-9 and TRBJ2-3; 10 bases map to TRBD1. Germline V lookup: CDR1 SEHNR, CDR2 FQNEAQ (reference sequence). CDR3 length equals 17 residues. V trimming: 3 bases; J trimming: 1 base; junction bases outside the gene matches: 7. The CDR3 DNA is TGTGCCAGCAGCTTTCAAACCGGGACAGGGGGCACAGATACGCAGTATTTT. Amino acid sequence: CASSFQTGTGGTDTQYF.

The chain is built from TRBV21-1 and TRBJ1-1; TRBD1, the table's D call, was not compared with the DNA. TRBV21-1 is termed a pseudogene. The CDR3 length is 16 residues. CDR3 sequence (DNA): TGTGCCAGCACCAAAGGGGGACAGGGGCCTTACACTGAAGCTTTCTTT. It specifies CASTKGGQGPYTEAFF.

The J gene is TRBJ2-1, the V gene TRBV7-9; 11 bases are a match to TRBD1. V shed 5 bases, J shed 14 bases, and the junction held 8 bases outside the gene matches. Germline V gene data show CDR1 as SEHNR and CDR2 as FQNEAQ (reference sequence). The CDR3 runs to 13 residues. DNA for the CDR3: TGTGCCAGCAGCCCCCGGGACAGGGGGGTGAAGTTCTTC. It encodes CASSPRDRGVKFF.

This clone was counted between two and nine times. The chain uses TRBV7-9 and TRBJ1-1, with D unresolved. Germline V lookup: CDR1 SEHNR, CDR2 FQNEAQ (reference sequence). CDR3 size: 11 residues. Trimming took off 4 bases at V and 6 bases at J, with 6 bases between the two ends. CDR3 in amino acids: CASSSEAEAFF. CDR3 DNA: TGTGCCAGCAGCTCTGAGGCTGAAGCTTTCTTT.

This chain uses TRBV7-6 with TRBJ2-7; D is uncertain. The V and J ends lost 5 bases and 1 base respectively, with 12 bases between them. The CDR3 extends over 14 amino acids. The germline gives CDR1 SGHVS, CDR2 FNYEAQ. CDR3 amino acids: CASSLMSGSYEQYF. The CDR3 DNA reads TGTGCCAGCAGCCTAATGTCAGGTTCCTACGAGCAGTACTTC.

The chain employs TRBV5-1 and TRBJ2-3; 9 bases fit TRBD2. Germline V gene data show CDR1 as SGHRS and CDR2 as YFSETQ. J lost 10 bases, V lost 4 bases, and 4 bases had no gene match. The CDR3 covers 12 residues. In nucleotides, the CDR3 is TGCGCCAGCAGCCTGACTAGCGGAGCGCAGTATTTT. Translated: CASSLTSGAQYF.

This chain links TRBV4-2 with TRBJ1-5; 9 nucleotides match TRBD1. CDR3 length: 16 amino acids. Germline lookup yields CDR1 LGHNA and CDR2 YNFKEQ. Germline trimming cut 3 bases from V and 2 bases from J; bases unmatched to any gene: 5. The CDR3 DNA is TGTGCCAGCAGCCAGGGACAGGGTGGGGGCAATCAGCCCCAGCATTTT. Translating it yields CASSQGQGGGNQPQHF.

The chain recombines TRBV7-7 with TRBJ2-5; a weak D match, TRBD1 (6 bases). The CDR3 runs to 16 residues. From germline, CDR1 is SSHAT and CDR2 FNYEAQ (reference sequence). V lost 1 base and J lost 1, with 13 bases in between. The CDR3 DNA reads TGTGCCAGCAGCTTAGGTTTAGGGGGTTCCCAAGAGACCCAGTACTTC. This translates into CASSLGLGGSQETQYF.

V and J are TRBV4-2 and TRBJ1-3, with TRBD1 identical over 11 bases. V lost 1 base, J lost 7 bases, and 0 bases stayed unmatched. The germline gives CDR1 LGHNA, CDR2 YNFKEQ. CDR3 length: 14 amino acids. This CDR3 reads CASSQGTGGNTIYF. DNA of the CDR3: TGTGCCAGCAGCCAAGGGACAGGGGGCAACACCATATATTTT.

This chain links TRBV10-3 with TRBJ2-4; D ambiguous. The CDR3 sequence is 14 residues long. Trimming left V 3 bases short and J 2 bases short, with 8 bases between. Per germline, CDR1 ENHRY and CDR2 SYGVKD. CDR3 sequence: CAISDSLSKNIQYF. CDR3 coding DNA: TGTGCCATCAGTGACAGTCTTTCCAAAAACATTCAGTACTTC.

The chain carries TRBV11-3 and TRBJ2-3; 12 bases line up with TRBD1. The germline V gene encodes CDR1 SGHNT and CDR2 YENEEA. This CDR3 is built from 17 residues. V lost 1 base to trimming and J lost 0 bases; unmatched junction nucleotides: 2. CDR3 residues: CASSLGDRGLSTDTQYF. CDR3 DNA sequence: TGTGCCAGCAGCTTAGGGGACAGGGGGCTAAGCACAGATACGCAGTATTTT.

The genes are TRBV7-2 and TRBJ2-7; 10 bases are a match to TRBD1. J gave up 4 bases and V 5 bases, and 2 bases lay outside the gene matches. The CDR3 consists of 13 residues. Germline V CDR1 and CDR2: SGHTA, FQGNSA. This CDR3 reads CASSTDRGYEQYF. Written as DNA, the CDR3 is TGTGCCAGCAGCACGGACAGGGGGTACGAGCAGTACTTC.

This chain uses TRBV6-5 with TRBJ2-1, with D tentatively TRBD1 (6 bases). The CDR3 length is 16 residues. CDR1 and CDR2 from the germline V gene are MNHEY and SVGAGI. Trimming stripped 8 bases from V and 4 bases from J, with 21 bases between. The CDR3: CASRSSLSDRYNEQFF. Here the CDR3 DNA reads TGTGCCAGCCGTTCATCCCTCTCAGACAGGTACAATGAGCAGTTCTTC.

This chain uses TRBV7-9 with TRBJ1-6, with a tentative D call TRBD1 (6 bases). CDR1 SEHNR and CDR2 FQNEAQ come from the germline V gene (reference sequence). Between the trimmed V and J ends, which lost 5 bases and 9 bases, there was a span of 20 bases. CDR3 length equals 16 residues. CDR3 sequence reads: CASSRRGRDTTSPLHF. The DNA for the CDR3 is TGTGCCAGCAGCCGGAGAGGTCGGGACACCACTTCACCCCTCCACTTT.

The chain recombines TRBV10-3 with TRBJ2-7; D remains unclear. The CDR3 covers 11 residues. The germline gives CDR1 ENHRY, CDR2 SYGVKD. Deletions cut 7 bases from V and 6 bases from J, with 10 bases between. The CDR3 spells CAITKAGEQYF. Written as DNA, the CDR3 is TGTGCCATCACTAAAGCCGGCGAGCAGTACTTC.

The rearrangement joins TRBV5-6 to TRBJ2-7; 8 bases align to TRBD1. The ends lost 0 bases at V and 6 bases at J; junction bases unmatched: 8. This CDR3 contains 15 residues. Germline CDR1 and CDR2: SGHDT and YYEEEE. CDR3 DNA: TGTGCCAGCAGCTTGGCGGTCAGGGGGCTTGGCGAGCAGTACTTC. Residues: CASSLAVRGLGEQYF.